A selection of T cell receptor beta chains follows, all from one sample in a study of beta chain features in type 1 diabetes. TCRdb's copy holds only in-frame clones and misses some; the assay was immunoSEQ multiplex PCR. Found here are about 620,000 clones, roughly 16% of them singletons; the top ten hold approximately 0.099%. What was sequenced was naive CD4+ T cells from blood. The origin of the receptors is a man aged 18 to 29 in good health. CDR3s leave out the opening cysteine and the closing phenylalanine or tryptophan. Fields, in order: V gene, J gene, CDR3 protein.

TRBV7-2	TRBJ2-1	ASSSSSYNEQF
TRBV28	TRBJ1-4	ASSPIGEKLF
TRBV5-1	TRBJ2-6	ASSLEGRSGANVLT
TRBV30	TRBJ2-3	AWCRTGALTDTQY
TRBV7-2	TRBJ2-7	ASSLEPYEQY
TRBV11-3	TRBJ1-4	ASSRSLDRSRGLQNEKLF
TRBV14	TRBJ1-1	ASSQGGGQIWTEAF
TRBV14	TRBJ1-5	ASSQLGNQNQPQH
TRBV2	TRBJ1-1	ASRLDRGMNTEAF
TRBV5-1	TRBJ2-7	ASSLGQLYEQY
TRBV4-3	TRBJ2-1	ASSQDGTGSSYNEQF
TRBV5-4	TRBJ2-7	ASSRGQARDYEQY
TRBV10-3	TRBJ2-2	AISPGQSGDTGELF
TRBV7-9	TRBJ1-4	ASSLGADNEKLF
TRBV19	TRBJ2-5	ASSRRDRDSETQY
TRBV28	TRBJ2-4	ASSPPDLAKNIQY
TRBV9	TRBJ2-6	ASSPSDRGGGANVLT
TRBV6-6	TRBJ2-3	ASSLQGALSTDTQY
TRBV30	TRBJ2-3	AWSGFTAFADTQY
TRBV10-3	TRBJ2-3	AISVAGDTQY
TRBV5-1	TRBJ2-4	ASSPEGRPAKNIQY
TRBV5-1	TRBJ1-1	ASSLAGSGTEAF
TRBV6-5	TRBJ2-5	ASRNGETQY
TRBV5-1	TRBJ2-7	ASSGSYEQY
TRBV7-2	TRBJ1-1	ASSPGIKSEAF
TRBV18	TRBJ1-1	ASSPLGAIKENTEAF
TRBV10-3	TRBJ1-2	AIPKGQPNYGYT
TRBV19	TRBJ1-6	ASNLQGTYNSPLH
TRBV7-2	TRBJ1-5	ASSPPGQPQH
TRBV5-1	TRBJ1-2	ASSTDTGIYGYT
TRBV6-5	TRBJ2-7	ASSYSRGPYEQY
TRBV21-1	TRBJ2-7	ASSKARRGENITELICEQY
TRBV28	TRBJ2-3	ASRRARTDTQY
TRBV7-2	TRBJ2-7	ASSSRTGSYEQY
TRBV4-3	TRBJ2-5	ASSQIGQETQY
TRBV5-4	TRBJ2-3	ASSLVTDTQY
TRBV28	TRBJ1-2	ASRDLRGGTPRYGYT
TRBV5-1	TRBJ2-5	AIPKAVQETQY
TRBV23-1	TRBJ2-1	ASSRVLSEAYNEQF
TRBV5-1	TRBJ2-7	ASSLPQGARSSYEQY
TRBV27	TRBJ2-1	ASSLPLETGHFYYNEQF
TRBV7-6	TRBJ1-3	ASSQSGGNTIY
TRBV5-1	TRBJ1-1	ASSLTVLNTEAF